This is a list of T cell receptor beta chains from one sample in a study of blood T cell repertoires in COVID-19. This table comes from immunoSEQ multiplex PCR, and its TCRdb copy is limited to in-frame clones, with some not included. The sample lists some 250,000 clones; 65% to 85% were seen once. Material for sequencing was peripheral blood. All receptors come from a man aged 35 to 55 with active or convalescent COVID-19. Each CDR3 is given with its conserved first and last residue. Fields, in order: CDR3 protein, CDR3 DNA, D gene, V gene, clone size, J gene. The D gene is left open where the match is weak. Where a row states a size, it is once, few, many or the class of an expanded clone; other rows omit it.

CDR3 protein: CASTRDRDKNTEAFF; CDR3 DNA: TGTGCCAGCACCCGGGACAGGGACAAGAACACTGAAGCTTTCTTT; D gene: TRBD1; V gene: TRBV2; clone size: .; J gene: TRBJ1-1
CDR3 protein: CASSPGQGIEKLFF; CDR3 DNA: TGTGCCAGCAGCCCGGGACAGGGGATTGAAAAACTGTTTTTT; D gene: TRBD1; V gene: TRBV7-2; clone size: .; J gene: TRBJ1-4
CDR3 protein: CASSPMTSGREETQYF; CDR3 DNA: TGCGCCAGCAGTCCTATGACTAGCGGGAGGGAAGAGACCCAGTACTTC; D gene: TRBD2; V gene: TRBV5-1; clone size: .; J gene: TRBJ2-5
CDR3 protein: CASSPEGAYEQYF; CDR3 DNA: TGTGCCAGCTCACCGGAAGGAGCCTACGAGCAGTACTTC; D gene: .; V gene: TRBV18; clone size: .; J gene: TRBJ2-7
CDR3 protein: CASSRATTSGEQYF; CDR3 DNA: TGTGCCAGTAGTAGGGCGACGACTAGCGGCGAGCAGTACTTC; D gene: TRBD2; V gene: TRBV19; clone size: few; J gene: TRBJ2-7
CDR3 protein: CAWGGQKSPLHF; CDR3 DNA: TGTGCCTGGGGGGGCCAGAAATCACCCCTCCACTTT; D gene: .; V gene: TRBV30; clone size: .; J gene: TRBJ1-6
CDR3 protein: CASRGDRVRAAFF; CDR3 DNA: TGTGCCAGCAGAGGGGACAGGGTGCGGGCAGCTTTCTTT; D gene: TRBD1; V gene: TRBV6-5; clone size: few; J gene: TRBJ1-1
CDR3 protein: CASSVYGGDYEQYF; CDR3 DNA: TGTGCCAGCAGTGTGTACGGAGGAGACTACGAGCAGTACTTC; D gene: .; V gene: TRBV2; clone size: .; J gene: TRBJ2-7
CDR3 protein: CAISESDRGNQPQHF; CDR3 DNA: TGTGCCATCAGTGAGTCGGACAGGGGCAATCAGCCCCAGCATTTT; D gene: TRBD1; V gene: TRBV10-3; clone size: .; J gene: TRBJ1-5
CDR3 protein: CASSLGTVVTGELFF; CDR3 DNA: TGTGCCAGCAGTTTAGGGACAGTGGTGACCGGGGAGCTGTTTTTT; D gene: TRBD1; V gene: TRBV27; clone size: .; J gene: TRBJ2-2
CDR3 protein: CASSSHRGIVGTEAFF; CDR3 DNA: TGTGCCAGCAGCTCCCACAGGGGGATCGTGGGCACTGAAGCTTTCTTT; D gene: TRBD1; V gene: TRBV13; clone size: .; J gene: TRBJ1-1
CDR3 protein: CASSPPRMGSGNNEQFF; CDR3 DNA: TGTGCCAGCAGCCCACCCCGGATGGGTAGCGGGAACAATGAGCAGTTCTTC; D gene: TRBD2; V gene: TRBV9; clone size: .; J gene: TRBJ2-1
CDR3 protein: CASSPQTGKGNQPQHF; CDR3 DNA: TGTGCCAGCAGTCCCCAGACAGGGAAAGGCAATCAGCCCCAGCATTTT; D gene: TRBD1; V gene: TRBV27; clone size: .; J gene: TRBJ1-5
CDR3 protein: CATSRWTGADITDTQYF; CDR3 DNA: TGTGCCACCAGCAGATGGACAGGGGCCGATATCACAGATACGCAGTATTTT; D gene: TRBD1; V gene: TRBV15; clone size: .; J gene: TRBJ2-3
CDR3 protein: CAWSHGGANYGYTF; CDR3 DNA: TGTGCCTGGAGTCACGGAGGAGCTAACTATGGCTACACCTTC; D gene: .; V gene: TRBV30; clone size: .; J gene: TRBJ1-2
CDR3 protein: CSANRAYEQYF; CDR3 DNA: TGCAGTGCTAACAGGGCCTACGAGCAGTACTTC; D gene: .; V gene: TRBV20-1; clone size: .; J gene: TRBJ2-7
CDR3 protein: CASSLLGEGGYTF; CDR3 DNA: TGTGCCAGCAGTTTACTAGGGGAGGGTGGCTACACCTTC; D gene: .; V gene: TRBV27; clone size: once; J gene: TRBJ1-2
CDR3 protein: CATQGSTDTQYF; CDR3 DNA: TGTGCGACCCAGGGGAGCACAGATACGCAGTATTTT; D gene: .; V gene: TRBV18; clone size: .; J gene: TRBJ2-3
CDR3 protein: CASSLRGRTSFGGMGRTF; CDR3 DNA: TGTGCCAGCAGCTTAAGGGGCAGGACATCTTTCGGAGGGATGGGAAGGACCTTC; D gene: .; V gene: TRBV7-6; clone size: once; J gene: TRBJ1-2
CDR3 protein: CASSSPGTGGFTDTQYF; CDR3 DNA: TGTGCCAGCAGCTCACCCGGGACAGGGGGTTTCACAGATACGCAGTATTTT; D gene: TRBD1; V gene: TRBV7-6; clone size: .; J gene: TRBJ2-3
CDR3 protein: CASSQIDPGDPANTGELFF; CDR3 DNA: TGTGCCAGCAGCCAAATCGATCCAGGGGACCCTGCGAACACCGGGGAGCTGTTTTTT; D gene: .; V gene: TRBV3-1/TRBV3-2; clone size: .; J gene: TRBJ2-2
CDR3 protein: CASSLTSGLRGETQYF; CDR3 DNA: TGTGCCAGCAGCCTCACTAGCGGCTTGCGGGGAGAGACCCAGTACTTC; D gene: TRBD2; V gene: TRBV9; clone size: few; J gene: TRBJ2-5
CDR3 protein: CASSSTGNTEAFF; CDR3 DNA: TGTGCCAGCAGCTCCACGGGGAACACTGAAGCTTTCTTT; D gene: .; V gene: TRBV3-1/TRBV3-2; clone size: .; J gene: TRBJ1-1
CDR3 protein: CASKEDRLNTEAFF; CDR3 DNA: TGTGCCAGCAAGGAGGACAGGTTGAACACTGAAGCTTTCTTT; D gene: TRBD1; V gene: TRBV2; clone size: .; J gene: TRBJ1-1
CDR3 protein: CASSLAGQGYLYEAFF; CDR3 DNA: TGTGCCAGCAGCTTAGCGGGACAGGGCTACCTTTACGAAGCTTTCTTT; D gene: TRBD1; V gene: TRBV7-8; clone size: .; J gene: TRBJ1-1
CDR3 protein: CASSSANTDTQYF; CDR3 DNA: TGCGCCAGCAGTTCAGCGAACACAGATACGCAGTATTTT; D gene: .; V gene: TRBV5-1; clone size: .; J gene: TRBJ2-3
CDR3 protein: CASSSQGGPQHF; CDR3 DNA: TGTGCCAGCAGCTCGCAGGGTGGGCCCCAGCATTTT; D gene: .; V gene: TRBV7-9; clone size: .; J gene: TRBJ1-5
CDR3 protein: CASSQGGTAGVSIEQFF; CDR3 DNA: TGCGCCAGCAGCCAAGGGGGAACAGCGGGAGTAAGCATTGAGCAGTTCTTC; D gene: TRBD2; V gene: TRBV4-1; clone size: .; J gene: TRBJ2-1
CDR3 protein: CAWRPNRGTYGYTF; CDR3 DNA: TGTGCCTGGCGCCCAAACAGGGGGACCTATGGCTACACCTTC; D gene: TRBD1; V gene: TRBV30; clone size: once; J gene: TRBJ1-2
CDR3 protein: CASSYSLAGGGEQFF; CDR3 DNA: TGTGCCAGCAGTTACTCCCTAGCGGGGGGCGGGGAGCAGTTCTTC; D gene: TRBD2; V gene: TRBV6-2/TRBV6-3; clone size: .; J gene: TRBJ2-1
CDR3 protein: CATSDPGQRATGELFF; CDR3 DNA: TGTGCCACCAGTGACCCCGGCCAGCGGGCCACCGGGGAGCTGTTTTTT; D gene: .; V gene: TRBV24-1; clone size: .; J gene: TRBJ2-2
CDR3 protein: CAASREPRKVASGGASEQFF; CDR3 DNA: TGTGCCGCGTCGCGAGAACCGCGGAAAGTGGCTAGCGGGGGGGCGAGTGAGCAGTTCTTC; D gene: TRBD2; V gene: TRBV19; clone size: .; J gene: TRBJ2-1
CDR3 protein: CASRLGGQFEQYF; CDR3 DNA: TGTGCCAGCAGGCTTGGGGGCCAGTTTGAGCAGTACTTC; D gene: .; V gene: TRBV12-3/TRBV12-4; clone size: once; J gene: TRBJ2-7
CDR3 protein: CASSLAGQGNAFF; CDR3 DNA: TGTGCCAGCAGCTTAGCGGGACAGGGGAATGCTTTCTTT; D gene: TRBD1; V gene: TRBV7-9; clone size: .; J gene: TRBJ1-1